This T cell receptor beta chain was captured in a study of cytomegalovirus exposure and HLA in healthy donors. Study-wide context: The Caucasian-associated ancestry cluster contained 81% of the approximately 410 genotyped donors.

Use of 60 Vbeta and 13 Jbeta primers characterized the PCR. TCRdb's copy holds only in-frame clones and misses some; the assay was immunoSEQ multiplex PCR. The sample includes about 190,000 clones, over 70% of them seen just once. This clone was counted a single time. The germline CDR1 and CDR2 sequences are MNHEY and SVGAGI. There are 15 residues in the CDR3. V gave up 0 bases and J gave up 6 bases; unmatched junction bases: 4. The TCR comes from a man aged 50 to 59 in good health and CMV-seronegative. The chain carries TRBV6-5 and TRBJ2-7, with TRBD2 matching over 11 bases. Sequenced: PBMCs. The CDR3 DNA reads TGTGCCAGCAGTTACTCGGGGCTAGCGGGGGGCGAGCAGTACTTC. Its translation: CASSYSGLAGGEQYF.